This TCR beta chain emerged from a study of cytomegalovirus exposure and HLA in healthy donors. Study findings and constraints: Most of the TCR beta V segments (in an earlier analysis) were productive either about 87% or about 30% of the time. Most TCR sequences showed up rarely, but some public TCRs showed up in many donors. Among TCR beta chains, those listed as cytomegalovirus-associated numbered around 180.

The PCR was carried out with 60 Vbeta primers and 13 Jbeta primers. Produced via immunoSEQ multiplex PCR; TCRdb's table is partial and in-frame only. The repertoire holds fewer than 200,000 clones, with roughly 77% as singletons. On this clone: Its specificity is unknown.

The V gene's germline CDR1 is MNHEY and CDR2 SVGAGI. There are 15 residues in the CDR3. V shed 5 bases, J shed 5 bases, and the junction held 7 bases outside the gene matches. V is TRBV6-5 and J is TRBJ1-2; 11 positions agree with TRBD1. The specimen was PBMCs. This receptor was identified in a woman aged 40 to 49 in good health and CMV-seropositive. The CDR3 here is CASSHGTGGGYGYTF. CDR3 DNA: TGTGCCAGCAGTCACGGGACAGGGGGAGGGTATGGCTACACCTTC.